Sequencing of this TCR beta chain was carried out in a study of cytomegalovirus exposure and HLA in healthy donors. Findings and limits, study-wide: The study listed around 150 cytomegalovirus-associated TCR beta chains. The classifier reportedly diagnosed cytomegalovirus status with high specificity and sensitivity.

An approximately 130-subject validation cohort, separate from the approximately 670-subject first cohort, supplied the donors. Germline V gene data show CDR1 as MNHEY and CDR2 as SVGAGI. V gave up 3 bases and J gave up 6 bases, with 9 bases separating them. This CDR3 has 14 residues. TCRdb's copy holds only in-frame clones and misses some; the assay was immunoSEQ multiplex PCR. Of fewer than 400,000 clones listed, roughly 88% were seen once; the top ten hold around 0.88%. Note on this clone: What it binds is unknown.

This chain connects TRBV6-5 to TRBJ1-6; D is undetermined. The source is a man younger than 40 in good health and CMV-seronegative. The specimen sequenced was PBMCs. The CDR3 sequence is CASSYGRVNSPLHF. The CDR3, as DNA: TGTGCCAGCAGTTATGGGCGGGTTAATTCACCCCTCCACTTT.